This TCR beta chain is drawn from a study of T-cell memory formation after mild COVID-19. Findings of the study overall: Among clones contracting day 15 to 85, CD4/CD8 was balanced, whereas later expanders leaned CD4+. Among clones peaking at day 37 in the second wave, SARS-CoV-2 specificity remained unconfirmed. CD4+ contracting clones lay mainly in CM and EM, CD8+ ones in EMRA.

A 5'RACE reaction primed in the constant segment made cDNA libraries of TCR alpha and TCR beta, and these carried sample barcodes and UMIs. TCRdb redid the calling of the 5' RACE reads with MiXCR, one entry per CDR3 protein. The sample shows more than 350,000 distinct CDR3 sequences, 15% to 20% of them seen only once. The CDR3 is 15 residues long. In germline, CDR1 is SGHTA, CDR2 FQGNSA. Trimming cost V 8 bases and J 0 bases, with 14 bases left between them. This clonotype has a handful of counts. Its cognate antigen is unknown. The receptor was derived from a man aged 18-30 years who had mild COVID-19 (a few samples of this study predate the infection). Cell type and time point are not known. Specimen: PBMCs or a T cell subset sorted from them (not recorded which). The V and J genes are TRBV7-2 and TRBJ1-3; D is possibly TRBD1 (5 bases). The CDR3 DNA is TGTGCCAGCGGAGGGGACTTCGGCTCTGGAAACACCATATATTTT. This gives the protein CASGGDFGSGNTIYF.